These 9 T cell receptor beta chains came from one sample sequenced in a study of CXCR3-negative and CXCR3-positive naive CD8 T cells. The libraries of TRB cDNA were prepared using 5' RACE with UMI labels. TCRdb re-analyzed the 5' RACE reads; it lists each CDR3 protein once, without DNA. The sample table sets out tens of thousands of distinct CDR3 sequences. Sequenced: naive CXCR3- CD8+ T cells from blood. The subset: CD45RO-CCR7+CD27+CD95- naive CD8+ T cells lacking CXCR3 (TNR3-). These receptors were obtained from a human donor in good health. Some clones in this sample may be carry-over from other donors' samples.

The CDR3 loop is CASSLGLASEQFF. This chain connects TRBV7-3 to TRBJ2-1; TCRdb calls TRBD2, which cannot be checked without DNA. Germline V gene lookup returns CDR1 SGHTA and CDR2 FQGTGA. The length of the CDR3 is 13 residues.

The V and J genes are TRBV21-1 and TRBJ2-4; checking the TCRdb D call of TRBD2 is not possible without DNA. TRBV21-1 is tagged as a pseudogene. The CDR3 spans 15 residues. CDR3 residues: CASSLLGPLGGIQYF.

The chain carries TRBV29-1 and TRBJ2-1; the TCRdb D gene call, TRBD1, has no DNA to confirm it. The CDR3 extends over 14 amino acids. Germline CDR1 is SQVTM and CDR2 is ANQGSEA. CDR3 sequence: CSVEDGDRYNEQFF.

The CDR3 reads CASSRGLHGVETQCF. The V and J genes are TRBV7-6 and TRBJ2-5; there is no DNA to check the TCRdb D call of TRBD2. The CDR3 has 15 amino acids. The V gene's germline CDR1 is SGHVS and CDR2 FNYEAQ.

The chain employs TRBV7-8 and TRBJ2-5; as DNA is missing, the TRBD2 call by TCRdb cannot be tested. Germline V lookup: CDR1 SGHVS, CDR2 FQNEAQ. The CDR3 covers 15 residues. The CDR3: CASSLEYGRVETQYF. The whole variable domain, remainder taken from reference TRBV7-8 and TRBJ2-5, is GAGVSQSPRYKVAKRGQDVALRCDPISGHVSLFWYQQALGQGPEFLTYFQNEAQLDKSGLPSDRFFAERPEGSVSTLKIQRTQQEDSAVYLCASSLEYGRVETQYFGPGTRLLVL.

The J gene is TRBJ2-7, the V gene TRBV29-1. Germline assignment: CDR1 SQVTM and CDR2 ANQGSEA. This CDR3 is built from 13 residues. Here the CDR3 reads CSVVMESGYEQYF.

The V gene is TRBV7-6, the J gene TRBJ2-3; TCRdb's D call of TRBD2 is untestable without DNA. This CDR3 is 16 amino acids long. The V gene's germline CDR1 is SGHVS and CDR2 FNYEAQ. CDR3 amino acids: CASSSRVAPSTDTQYF. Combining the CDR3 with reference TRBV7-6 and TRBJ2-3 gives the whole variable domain GAGVSQSPRYKVTKRGQDVALRCDPISGHVSLYWYRQALGQGPEFLTYFNYEAQQDKSGLPNDRFSAERPEGSISTLTIQRTEQRDSAMYRCASSSRVAPSTDTQYFGPGTRLTVL.

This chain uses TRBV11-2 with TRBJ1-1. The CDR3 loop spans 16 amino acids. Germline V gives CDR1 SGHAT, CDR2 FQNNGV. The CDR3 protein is CASSSAGGRGDTEAFF.

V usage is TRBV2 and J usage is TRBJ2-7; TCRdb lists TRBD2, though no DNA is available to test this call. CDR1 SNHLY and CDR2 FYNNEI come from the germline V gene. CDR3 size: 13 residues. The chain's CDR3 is CANRDSYSYEQYF.